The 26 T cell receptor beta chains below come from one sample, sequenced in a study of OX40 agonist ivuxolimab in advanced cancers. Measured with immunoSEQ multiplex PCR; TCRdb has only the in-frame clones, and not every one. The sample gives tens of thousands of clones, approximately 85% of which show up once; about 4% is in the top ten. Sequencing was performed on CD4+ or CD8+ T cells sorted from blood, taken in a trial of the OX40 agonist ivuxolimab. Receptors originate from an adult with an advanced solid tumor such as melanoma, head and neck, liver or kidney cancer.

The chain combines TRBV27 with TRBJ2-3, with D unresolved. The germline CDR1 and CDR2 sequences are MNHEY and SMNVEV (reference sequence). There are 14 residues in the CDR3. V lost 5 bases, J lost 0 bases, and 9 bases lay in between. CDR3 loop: CASSTPPSTDTQYF. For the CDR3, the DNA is TGTGCCAGCAGTACACCTCCTAGCACAGATACGCAGTATTTT.

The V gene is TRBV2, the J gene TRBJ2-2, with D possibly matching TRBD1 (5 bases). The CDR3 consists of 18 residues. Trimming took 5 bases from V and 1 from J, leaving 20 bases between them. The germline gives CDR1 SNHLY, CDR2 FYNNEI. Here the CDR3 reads CASSPREQRTGNTGELFF. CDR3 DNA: TGTGCCAGCAGTCCCCGCGAGCAGCGTACAGGGAACACCGGGGAGCTGTTTTTT.

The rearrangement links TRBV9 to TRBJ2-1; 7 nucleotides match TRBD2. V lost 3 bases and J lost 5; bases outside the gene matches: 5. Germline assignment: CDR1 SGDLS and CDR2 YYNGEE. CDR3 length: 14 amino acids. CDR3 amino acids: CASSGRELNNEQFF. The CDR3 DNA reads TGTGCCAGCAGCGGGCGGGAGCTAAACAATGAGCAGTTCTTC. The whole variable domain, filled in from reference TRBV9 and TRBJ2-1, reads DSGVTQTPKHLITATGQRVTLRCSPRSGDLSVYWYQQSLDQGLQFLIQYYNGEERAKGNILERFSAQQFPDLHSELNLSSLELGDSALYFCASSGRELNNEQFFGPGTRLTVL.

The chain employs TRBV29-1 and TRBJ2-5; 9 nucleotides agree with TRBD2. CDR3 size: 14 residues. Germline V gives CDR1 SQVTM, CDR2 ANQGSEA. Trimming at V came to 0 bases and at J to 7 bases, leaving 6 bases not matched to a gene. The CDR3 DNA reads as TGCAGCGTTGAAGAGGGAGCGGGAGGCTTGACCCAGTACTTC. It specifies CSVEEGAGGLTQYF.

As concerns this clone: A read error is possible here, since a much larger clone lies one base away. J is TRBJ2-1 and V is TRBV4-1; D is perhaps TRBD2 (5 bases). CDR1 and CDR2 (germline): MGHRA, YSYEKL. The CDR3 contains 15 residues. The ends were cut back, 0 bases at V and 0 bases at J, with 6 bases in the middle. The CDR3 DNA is TGCGCCAGCAGCCAAGAAGGGAGCTCCTACAATGAGCAGTTCTTC. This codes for CASSQEGSSYNEQFF.

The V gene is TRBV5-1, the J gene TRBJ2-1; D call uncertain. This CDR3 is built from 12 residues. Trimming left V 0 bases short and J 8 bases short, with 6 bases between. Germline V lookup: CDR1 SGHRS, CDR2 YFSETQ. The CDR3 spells CASSLALDEQFF. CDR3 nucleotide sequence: TGCGCCAGCAGCTTGGCTCTCGATGAGCAGTTCTTC.

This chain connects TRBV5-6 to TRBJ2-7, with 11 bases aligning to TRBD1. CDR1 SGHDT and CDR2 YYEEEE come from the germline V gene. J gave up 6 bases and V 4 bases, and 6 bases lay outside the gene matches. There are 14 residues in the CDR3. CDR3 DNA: TGTGCCAGCAGCCAGGACAGGGGGCTTGGCGAGCAGTACTTC. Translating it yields CASSQDRGLGEQYF.

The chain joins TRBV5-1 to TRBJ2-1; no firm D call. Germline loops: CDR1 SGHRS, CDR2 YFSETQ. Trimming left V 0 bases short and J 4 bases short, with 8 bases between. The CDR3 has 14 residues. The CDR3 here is CASSLESSYNEQFF. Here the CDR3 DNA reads TGCGCCAGCAGCTTGGAGTCCTCTTACAATGAGCAGTTCTTC.

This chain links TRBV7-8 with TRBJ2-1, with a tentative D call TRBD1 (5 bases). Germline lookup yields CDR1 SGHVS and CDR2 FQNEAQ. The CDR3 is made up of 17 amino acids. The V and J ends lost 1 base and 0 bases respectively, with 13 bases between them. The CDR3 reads CASSLGAGPYSYNEQFF. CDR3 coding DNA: TGTGCCAGCAGCTTAGGGGCAGGGCCATACTCCTACAATGAGCAGTTCTTC.

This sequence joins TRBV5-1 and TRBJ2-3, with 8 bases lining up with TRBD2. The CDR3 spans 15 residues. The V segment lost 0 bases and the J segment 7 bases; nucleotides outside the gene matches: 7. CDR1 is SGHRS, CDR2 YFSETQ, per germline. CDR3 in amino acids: CASSLGGLGRNTQYF. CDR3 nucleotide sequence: TGCGCCAGCAGCTTGGGGGGACTAGGAAGGAATACGCAGTATTTT.

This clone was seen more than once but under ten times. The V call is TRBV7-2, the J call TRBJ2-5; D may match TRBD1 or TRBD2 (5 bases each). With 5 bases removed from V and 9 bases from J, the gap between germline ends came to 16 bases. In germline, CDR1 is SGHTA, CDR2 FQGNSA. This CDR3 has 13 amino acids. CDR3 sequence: CASSKDGVGAQYF. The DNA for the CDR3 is TGTGCCAGCAGCAAAGATGGGGTGGGGGCCCAGTACTTC.

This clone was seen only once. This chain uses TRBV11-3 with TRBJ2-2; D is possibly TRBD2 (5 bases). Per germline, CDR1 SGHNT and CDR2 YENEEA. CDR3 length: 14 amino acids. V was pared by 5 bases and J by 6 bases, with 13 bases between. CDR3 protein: CASSVDRGSGELFF. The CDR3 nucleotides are TGTGCCAGCAGCGTCGATCGGGGATCCGGGGAGCTGTTTTTT. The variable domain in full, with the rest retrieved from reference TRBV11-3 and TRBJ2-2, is EAGVVQSPRYKIIEKKQPVAFWCNPISGHNTLYWYLQNLGQGPELLIRYENEEAVDDSQLPKDRFSAERLKGVDSTLKIQPAELGDSAVYLCASSVDRGSGELFFGEGSRLTVL.

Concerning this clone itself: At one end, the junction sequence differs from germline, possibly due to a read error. The CDR3 loop is CATSGERTYEQYF. The CDR3 nucleotides are TGTGCCACCAGCGGAGAAAGGACCTACGAGCAGTACTTC. The chain combines TRBV15 with TRBJ2-7; D gene uncertain. The V gene's germline CDR1 is LNHNV and CDR2 YYDKDF (reference sequence). This CDR3 has 13 amino acids.

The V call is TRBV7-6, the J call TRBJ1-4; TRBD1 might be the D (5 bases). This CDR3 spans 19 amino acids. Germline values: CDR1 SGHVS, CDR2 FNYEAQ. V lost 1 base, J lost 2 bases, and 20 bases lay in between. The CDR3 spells CASSLDRNGAPGTNEKLFF. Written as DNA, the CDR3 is TGTGCCAGCAGCTTAGACCGAAACGGGGCCCCAGGGACTAATGAAAAACTGTTTTTT.

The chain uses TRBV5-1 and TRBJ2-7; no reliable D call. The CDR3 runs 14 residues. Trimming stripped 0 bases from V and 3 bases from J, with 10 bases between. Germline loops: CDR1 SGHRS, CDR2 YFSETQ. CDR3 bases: TGCGCCAGCAGCTTGGAGTGGCCCATCTACGAGCAGTACTTC. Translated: CASSLEWPIYEQYF.

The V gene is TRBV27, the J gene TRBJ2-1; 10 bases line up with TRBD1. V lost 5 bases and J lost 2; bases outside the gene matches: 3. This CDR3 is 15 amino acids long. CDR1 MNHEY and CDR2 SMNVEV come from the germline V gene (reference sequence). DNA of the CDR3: TGTGCCAGCAGTCCCGGGACAGGGGCCTACAATGAGCAGTTCTTC. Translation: CASSPGTGAYNEQFF.

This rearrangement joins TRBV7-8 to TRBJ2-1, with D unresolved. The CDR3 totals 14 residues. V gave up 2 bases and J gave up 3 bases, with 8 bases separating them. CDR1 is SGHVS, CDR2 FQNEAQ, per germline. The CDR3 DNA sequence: TGTGCCAGCAGCTTAAACAGCTTCTACAATGAGCAGTTCTTC. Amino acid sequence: CASSLNSFYNEQFF.

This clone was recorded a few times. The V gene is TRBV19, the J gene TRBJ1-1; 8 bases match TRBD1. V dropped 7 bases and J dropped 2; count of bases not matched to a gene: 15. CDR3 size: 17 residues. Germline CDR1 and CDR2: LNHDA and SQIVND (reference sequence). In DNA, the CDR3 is TGTGCCAGTAACAGGGGGGTGGGGCGTATGGGAAACACTGAAGCTTTCTTT. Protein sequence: CASNRGVGRMGNTEAFF. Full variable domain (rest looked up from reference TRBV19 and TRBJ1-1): DGGITQSPKYLFRKEGQNVTLSCEQNLNHDAMYWYRQDPGQGLRLIYYSQIVNDFQKGDIAEGYSVSREKKESFPLTVTSAQKNPTAFYLCASNRGVGRMGNTEAFFGQGTRLTVV.

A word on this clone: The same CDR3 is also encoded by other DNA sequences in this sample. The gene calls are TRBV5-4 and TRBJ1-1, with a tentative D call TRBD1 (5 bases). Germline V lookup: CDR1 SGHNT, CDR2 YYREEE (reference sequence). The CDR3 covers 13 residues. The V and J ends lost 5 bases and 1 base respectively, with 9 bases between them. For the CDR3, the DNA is TGTGCCAGCAGTTTAGACAGGAACACTGAAGCTTTCTTT. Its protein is CASSLDRNTEAFF.

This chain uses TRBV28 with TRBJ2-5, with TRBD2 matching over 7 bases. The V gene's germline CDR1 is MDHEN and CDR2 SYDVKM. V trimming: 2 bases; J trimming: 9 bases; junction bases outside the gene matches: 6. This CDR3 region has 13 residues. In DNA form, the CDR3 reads TGTGCCAGCAGTTTAAGGGGAGGGGCGGCCCAGTACTTC. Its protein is CASSLRGGAAQYF.

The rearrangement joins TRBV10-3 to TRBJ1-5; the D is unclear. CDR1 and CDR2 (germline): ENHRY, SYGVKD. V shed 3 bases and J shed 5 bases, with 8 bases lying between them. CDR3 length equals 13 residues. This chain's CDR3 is CAISEVGDQPQHF. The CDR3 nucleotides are TGTGCCATCAGTGAAGTCGGTGATCAGCCCCAGCATTTT.

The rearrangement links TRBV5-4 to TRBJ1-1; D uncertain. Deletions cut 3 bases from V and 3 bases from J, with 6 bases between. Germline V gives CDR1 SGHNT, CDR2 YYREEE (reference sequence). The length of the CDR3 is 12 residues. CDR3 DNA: TGTGCCAGCAGCTCTGGCGACACTGAAGCTTTCTTT. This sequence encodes CASSSGDTEAFF.

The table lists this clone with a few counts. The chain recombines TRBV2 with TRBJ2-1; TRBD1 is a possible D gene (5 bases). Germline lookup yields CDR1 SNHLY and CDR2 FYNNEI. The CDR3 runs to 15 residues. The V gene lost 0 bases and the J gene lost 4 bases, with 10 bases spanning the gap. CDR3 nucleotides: TGTGCCAGCAGTGAAGCTAGGGGCCCTTACAATGAGCAGTTCTTC. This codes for CASSEARGPYNEQFF.

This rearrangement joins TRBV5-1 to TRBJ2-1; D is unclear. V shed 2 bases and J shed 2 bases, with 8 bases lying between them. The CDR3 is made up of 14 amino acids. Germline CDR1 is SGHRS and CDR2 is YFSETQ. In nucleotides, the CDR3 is TGCGCCAGCAGCTTCGATCAGACCTACAATGAGCAGTTCTTC. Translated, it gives CASSFDQTYNEQFF.

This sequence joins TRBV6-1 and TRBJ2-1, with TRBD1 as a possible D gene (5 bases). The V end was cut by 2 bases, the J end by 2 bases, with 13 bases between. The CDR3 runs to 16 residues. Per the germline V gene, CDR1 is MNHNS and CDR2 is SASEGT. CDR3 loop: CASSEFSSGTYNEQFF. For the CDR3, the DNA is TGTGCCAGCAGTGAATTCTCGTCAGGGACCTACAATGAGCAGTTCTTC.

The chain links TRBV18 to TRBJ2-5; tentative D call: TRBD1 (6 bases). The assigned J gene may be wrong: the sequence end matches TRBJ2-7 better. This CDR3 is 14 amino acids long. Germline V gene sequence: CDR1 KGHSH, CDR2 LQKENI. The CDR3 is CASSRASRGYEQYF. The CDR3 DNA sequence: TGTGCCAGCTCGAGAGCGAGCAGGGGCTACGAGCAGTACTTC.